The rows below give T cell receptor beta chains drawn from one sample of a study of cytomegalovirus exposure and HLA in healthy donors. Generated by immunoSEQ multiplex PCR, the TCRdb table keeps only in-frame clones and is missing some. The listing contains 100,000 or so clones. Sequences were obtained from PBMCs. These receptors originate from a woman aged 25-40 years in good health and CMV-seronegative. Both conserved end residues are part of each CDR3. D genes are given only for firm matches.

v_gene,d_gene,j_gene,CDR3nt,CDR3aa
TRBV6-5,NA,TRBJ1-3,TGTGCCAGCAGTTATAGGAGGAGCTCTGGAAACACCATATATTTT,CASSYRRSSGNTIYF
TRBV27,TRBD1,TRBJ1-5,TGTGCCAGCAGTCTCCGGGACAGCCAGCATTTT,CASSLRDSQHF
TRBV5-4,NA,TRBJ1-2,TGTGCCAGCAGCTTGGCTCGCCGGGGTGACTATGGCTACACCTTC,CASSLARRGDYGYTF
TRBV2,NA,TRBJ1-6,TGTGCCAGCAGCTCAGGGAAGTCCTATAATTCACCCCTCCACTTT,CASSSGKSYNSPLHF
TRBV5-1,NA,TRBJ2-7,TGCGCCAGCAGCTTGAACTCCTACGAGCAGTACTTC,CASSLNSYEQYF
TRBV4-1,NA,TRBJ1-2,TGCGCCAGCAGCCAAGGACCTGAGGGACTGCGATATGGCTACACCTTC,CASSQGPEGLRYGYTF
TRBV2,TRBD1,TRBJ1-5,TGTGCCAGCAGTCTGACAGGGGACAATCAGCCCCAGCATTTT,CASSLTGDNQPQHF
TRBV19,NA,TRBJ1-1,TGTGCCAGTAGTCTCGGCTCGGGGTACACTGAAGCTTTCTTT,CASSLGSGYTEAFF
TRBV18,TRBD1,TRBJ2-1,TGTGCCAGCTCACCCAGTGTCTTTGACAGGGTCAACAATGAGCAGTTCTTC,CASSPSVFDRVNNEQFF
TRBV27,NA,TRBJ1-3,TGTGCCAGCAGTTTATCGGCCGCCTCTGGAAACACCATATATTTT,CASSLSAASGNTIYF
TRBV7-2,NA,TRBJ1-5,TGTGCCAGCAGCTCGGTTCCCAATCCCAATCAGCCCCAGCATTTT,CASSSVPNPNQPQHF
TRBV28,NA,TRBJ2-2,TGTGCCACTTCCATCGGGGGAGACACCGGGGAGCTGTTTTTT,CATSIGGDTGELFF
TRBV5-1,NA,TRBJ2-7,TGCGCCAGCAGCCCCCGCGGAGGGGAGGCCTACGAGCAGTACTTC,CASSPRGGEAYEQYF
TRBV5-1,TRBD1,TRBJ1-2,TGCGCCAGCGCTTGGCCGGGACAGAGGGATGGCTACACCTTC,CASAWPGQRDGYTF
TRBV4-1,TRBD1,TRBJ1-3,TGCGCCAGCAGCCAAGGGAGACAGGCAGGGGGAGACACCATATATTTT,CASSQGRQAGGDTIYF
TRBV6-5,NA,TRBJ2-7,TGTGCCAGCAGTTACTCAGAGGAGATTGGTGGCTACGAGCAGTACTTC,CASSYSEEIGGYEQYF
TRBV28,TRBD1,TRBJ1-2,TGTGCCAGCAGGGACAGGGCCTCCTATGGCTACACCTTC,CASRDRASYGYTF
TRBV6-5,NA,TRBJ2-7,TGTGCCAGCAGTTATGGGGAGCTGTACGAGCAGTACTTC,CASSYGELYEQYF
TRBV4-1,TRBD2,TRBJ2-5,TGCGCCAGCAGCCAAGCGGCGGGGGGAAAGACCCAGTACTTC,CASSQAAGGKTQYF
TRBV28,NA,TRBJ1-6,TGTGCCAGCAGTTTGTCACTAGGCAATTCACCCCTCCACTTT,CASSLSLGNSPLHF
TRBV2,NA,TRBJ1-6,TGTGCCAGCAGAGCGGGTTCACCCCTCCACTTT,CASRAGSPLHF
TRBV27,NA,TRBJ1-1,TGTGCCAGCAGTTTTCTGATTGGGGGCGGTGAAGCTTTCTTT,CASSFLIGGGEAFF
TRBV19,TRBD2,TRBJ2-1,TGTGCCAGTAGTATACGACTAGCGGGAGGGTCTATTATCTTC,CASSIRLAGGSIIF
TRBV28,TRBD2,TRBJ2-7,TGTGCCAGCAGGGTAGCGGGAGCAAGGGAGCAGTACTTC,CASRVAGAREQYF
TRBV11-2,NA,TRBJ1-2,TGTGCCAGCAGCTTAGTTGACAGTACCTATGGCTACACCTTC,CASSLVDSTYGYTF
TRBV5-8,TRBD1,TRBJ1-4,TGTGCCAGCAGCTTGGACAGGGGAGGTGAAAAACTGTTTTTT,CASSLDRGGEKLFF
TRBV6-6,NA,TRBJ2-7,TGTGCCAGCAGCGCTATGAACGACGAGCAGTACTTC,CASSAMNDEQYF
TRBV27,NA,TRBJ1-1,TGTGCCAGCAGTGTCTCAGGGGATGGTACTGAAGCTTTCTTT,CASSVSGDGTEAFF
TRBV4-1,NA,TRBJ1-4,TGCGCCAGCAGCCAATTTTCTTCAGGGGTAGGCACTAATGAAAAACTGTTTTTT,CASSQFSSGVGTNEKLFF
TRBV27,NA,TRBJ2-7,TGTGCCAGCAGTCAAGAACAGGCCCTAGACTACGAGCAGTACTTC,CASSQEQALDYEQYF
TRBV9,TRBD2,TRBJ2-1,TGTGCCAGCAGCGTAGTTCCTAGCGGGCCCACAATCGAGCAGTTCTTC,CASSVVPSGPTIEQFF
TRBV13,NA,TRBJ2-1,TGTGCCAGCACCGCTTCATCGGAACTACAATACAATGAGCAGTTCTTC,CASTASSELQYNEQFF
TRBV29-1,TRBD2,TRBJ2-7,TGCAGCGTTGAGGGTCTAGCGGGCGTACCAGACTACGAGCAGTACTTC,CSVEGLAGVPDYEQYF
TRBV7-6,TRBD1,TRBJ1-1,TGTGCCAGCAGCCCACTGAGAGACAGGGCCAGTCGGGAAGCTTTCTTT,CASSPLRDRASREAFF
TRBV18,NA,TRBJ2-7,TGTGCCAGCTCACCATATTACGGGACCTACGAGCAGTACTTC,CASSPYYGTYEQYF
TRBV5-1,TRBD2,TRBJ2-3,TGCGCCAGCAGAGAAACCGGGACTAGCCTAGATACGCAGTATTTT,CASRETGTSLDTQYF
TRBV19,NA,TRBJ2-1,TGTGCCAGTAAGATCCGGGAAAACAATGAGCAGTTCTTC,CASKIRENNEQFF